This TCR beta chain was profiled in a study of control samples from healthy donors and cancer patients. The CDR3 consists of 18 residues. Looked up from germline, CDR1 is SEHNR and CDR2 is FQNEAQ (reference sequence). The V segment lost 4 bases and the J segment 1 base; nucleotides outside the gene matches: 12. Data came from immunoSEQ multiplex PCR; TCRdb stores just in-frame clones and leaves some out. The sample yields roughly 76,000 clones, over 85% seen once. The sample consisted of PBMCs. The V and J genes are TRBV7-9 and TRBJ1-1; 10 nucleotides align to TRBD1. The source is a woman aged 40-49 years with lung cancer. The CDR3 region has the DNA TGTGCCAGCAGCTCGGACAGGGGGAGGTTCGAAGCGAACACTGAAGCTTTCTTT. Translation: CASSSDRGRFEANTEAFF.